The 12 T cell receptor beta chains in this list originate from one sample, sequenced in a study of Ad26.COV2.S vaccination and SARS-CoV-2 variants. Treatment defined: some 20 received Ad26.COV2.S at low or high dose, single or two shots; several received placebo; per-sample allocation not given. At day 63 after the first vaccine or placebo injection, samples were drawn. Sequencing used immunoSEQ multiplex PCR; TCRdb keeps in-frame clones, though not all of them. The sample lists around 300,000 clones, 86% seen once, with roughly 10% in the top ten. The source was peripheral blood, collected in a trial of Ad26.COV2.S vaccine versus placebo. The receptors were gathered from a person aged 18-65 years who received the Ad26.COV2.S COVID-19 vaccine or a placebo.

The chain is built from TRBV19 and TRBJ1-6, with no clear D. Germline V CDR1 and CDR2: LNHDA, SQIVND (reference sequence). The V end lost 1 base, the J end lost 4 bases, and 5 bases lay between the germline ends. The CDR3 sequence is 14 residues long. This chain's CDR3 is CASSIARYNSPLHF. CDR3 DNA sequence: TGTGCCAGTAGTATAGCACGGTATAATTCACCCCTCCACTTT.

Here the CDR3 reads CASAFLAGVADTQYF. The CDR3 DNA sequence: TGTGCCAGCGCCTTTTTAGCGGGAGTGGCAGATACGCAGTATTTT. The gene calls are TRBV7-2 and TRBJ2-3; 9 bases line up with TRBD2. This CDR3 comprises 15 residues. Looked up from germline, CDR1 is SGHTA and CDR2 is FQGNSA. V shed 8 bases, J shed 4 bases, and the junction held 10 bases outside the gene matches.

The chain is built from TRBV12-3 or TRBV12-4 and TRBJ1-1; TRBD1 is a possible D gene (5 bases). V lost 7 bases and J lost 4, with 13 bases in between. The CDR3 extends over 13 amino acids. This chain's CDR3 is CASISGGGTEAFF. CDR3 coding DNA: TGTGCCAGCATCTCCGGGGGGGGCACTGAAGCTTTCTTT.

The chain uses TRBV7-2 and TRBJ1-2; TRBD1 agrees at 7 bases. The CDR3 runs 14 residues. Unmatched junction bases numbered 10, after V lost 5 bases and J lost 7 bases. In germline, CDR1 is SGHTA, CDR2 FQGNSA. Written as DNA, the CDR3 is TGTGCCAGCAGCCCCCGCAGACAGGGTGGTGGCTACACCTTC. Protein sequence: CASSPRRQGGGYTF.

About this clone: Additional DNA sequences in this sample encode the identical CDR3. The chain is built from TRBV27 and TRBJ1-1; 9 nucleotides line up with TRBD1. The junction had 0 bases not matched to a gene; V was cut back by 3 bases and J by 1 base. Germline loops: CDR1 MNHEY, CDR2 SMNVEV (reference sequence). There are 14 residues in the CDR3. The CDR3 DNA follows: TGTGCCAGCAGTTTGGGACAGGGGAACACTGAAGCTTTCTTT. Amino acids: CASSLGQGNTEAFF.

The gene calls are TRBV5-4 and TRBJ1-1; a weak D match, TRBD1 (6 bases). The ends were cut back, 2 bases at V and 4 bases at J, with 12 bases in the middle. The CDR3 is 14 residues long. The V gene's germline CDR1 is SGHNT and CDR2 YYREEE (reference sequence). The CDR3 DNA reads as TGTGCCAGCAGCTTACAGGGAGGGGGCACTGAAGCTTTCTTT. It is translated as CASSLQGGGTEAFF.

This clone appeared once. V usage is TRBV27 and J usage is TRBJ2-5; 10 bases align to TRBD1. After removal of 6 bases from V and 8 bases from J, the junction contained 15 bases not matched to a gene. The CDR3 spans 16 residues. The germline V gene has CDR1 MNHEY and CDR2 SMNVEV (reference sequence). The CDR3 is CASSLLPGTGDRTQYF. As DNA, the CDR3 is TGTGCCAGCAGCCTACTCCCCGGGACAGGGGATAGAACCCAGTACTTC.

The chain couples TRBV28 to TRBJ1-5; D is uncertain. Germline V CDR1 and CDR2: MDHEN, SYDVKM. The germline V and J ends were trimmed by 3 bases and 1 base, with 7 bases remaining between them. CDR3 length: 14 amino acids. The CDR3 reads CASSFGSSNQPQHF. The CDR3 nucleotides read TGTGCCAGCAGTTTTGGAAGCAGCAATCAGCCCCAGCATTTT.

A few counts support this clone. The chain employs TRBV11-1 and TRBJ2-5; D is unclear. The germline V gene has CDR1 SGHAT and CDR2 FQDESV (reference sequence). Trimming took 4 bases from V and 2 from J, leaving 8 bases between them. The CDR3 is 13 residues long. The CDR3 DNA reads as TGTGCCAGCAGCTGGGGTAGTCAAGAGACCCAGTACTTC. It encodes CASSWGSQETQYF.

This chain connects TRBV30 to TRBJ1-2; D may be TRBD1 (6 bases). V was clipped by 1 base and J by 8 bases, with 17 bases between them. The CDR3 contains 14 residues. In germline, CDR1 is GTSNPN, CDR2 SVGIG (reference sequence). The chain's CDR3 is CAWSGGAGARGYTF. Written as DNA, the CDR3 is TGTGCCTGGAGTGGGGGCGCAGGGGCCAGAGGCTACACCTTC.

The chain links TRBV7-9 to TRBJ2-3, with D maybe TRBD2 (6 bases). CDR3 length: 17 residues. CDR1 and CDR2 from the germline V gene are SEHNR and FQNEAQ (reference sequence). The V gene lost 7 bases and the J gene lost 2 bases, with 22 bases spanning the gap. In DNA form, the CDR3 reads TGTGCCAGCATTCAAAGGACCAGACGGGGGTCCACAGATACGCAGTATTTT. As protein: CASIQRTRRGSTDTQYF.

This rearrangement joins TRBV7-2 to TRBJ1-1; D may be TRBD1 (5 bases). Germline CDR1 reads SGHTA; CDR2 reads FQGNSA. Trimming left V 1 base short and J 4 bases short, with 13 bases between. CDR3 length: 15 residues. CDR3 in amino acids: CASSLVGVPSTEAFF. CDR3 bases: TGTGCCAGCAGCTTAGTAGGGGTTCCGAGCACTGAAGCTTTCTTT.